This entry concerns a single T cell receptor (beta chain). Its ends do not fully match the called genes, so a read error is possible. Germline V CDR1 and CDR2: MNHNS, SASEGT. This CDR3 comprises 14 residues. These data belong to a study of blood T cell repertoires in COVID-19. Across the study: The United States, Italy and Spain supplied acute and convalescent COVID-19 samples. Nucleic acid was either cDNA or gDNA, and it came from T cells, B-cell-depleted T cells, or PBMCs.

Under the authors' procedure: Researchers report that nucleated cell counts were estimated from reference gene primer amplification. Using immunoSEQ multiplex PCR, the repertoire was profiled, and TCRdb retains in-frame clones only, with some absent. That table is the source of V, J and clone size, and D and trimming were worked out from the DNA. The sample lists 150,000 or so clones, 75% to 85% occurring once. The sequenced sample was peripheral blood. The chain has TRBV6-1 and TRBJ2-1; perhaps TRBD2 as D (5 bases). This clonotype originated in a man between 60 and 70 years old with active or convalescent COVID-19. CDR3 in amino acids: CTSSETLAWSLRIF. The DNA for the CDR3 is TGTACCAGCAGTGAAACCCTAGCTTGGTCCCTGCGAATCTTC.